These 4 T cell receptor beta chains came from one sample sequenced in a study of blood T cell repertoires in COVID-19. The repertoire was sequenced with immunoSEQ multiplex PCR; TCRdb's copy has only in-frame clones and lacks some. Of about 180,000 clones in the sample, approximately 86% were seen once. The sequencing input was PBMCs or T cells enriched from blood (not recorded which). The origin of the receptors is a man in his fifties or sixties who had recovered from COVID-19.

The CDR3 is CASSYFGGAGNTIYF. The DNA of the CDR3 is TGTGCCAGCAGTTACTTTGGGGGGGCTGGAAACACCATATATTTT. This chain joins TRBV6-5 and TRBJ1-3; D is possibly TRBD1 (5 bases). V was cut by 1 base and J by 2 bases, with 9 bases left in between. The CDR3 is 15 amino acids. Germline lookup yields CDR1 MNHEY and CDR2 SVGAGI.

The genes are TRBV7-2 and TRBJ1-5; D is perhaps TRBD1 (5 bases). The V end was cut by 5 bases, the J end by 7 bases, with 9 bases between. The CDR3 is 12 residues long. Germline V gives CDR1 SGHTA, CDR2 FQGNSA. As DNA, the CDR3 is TGTGCCAGCAGCCTTGGGGGGCAGCCCCAGCATTTT. This gives the protein CASSLGGQPQHF.

The chain uses TRBV30 and TRBJ1-1, with a tentative D call TRBD1 (5 bases). V shed 0 bases and J shed 2 bases, with 7 bases lying between them. Germline CDR1 is GTSNPN and CDR2 is SVGIG (reference sequence). The CDR3 runs 13 residues. Here the CDR3 reads CAWSVTVNTEAFF. In DNA, the CDR3 is TGTGCCTGGAGTGTGACAGTAAACACTGAAGCTTTCTTT.

The rearrangement uses TRBV21-1 and TRBJ1-2; the DNA was not used to check the table's D call, TRBD1. TRBV21-1 is designated a pseudogene. This CDR3 contains 18 residues. This chain's CDR3 is CASSGEEGQGCLNYGYTF. The CDR3 bases are TGTGCCAGCAGCGGGGAGGAGGGACAGGGCTGTCTCAACTATGGCTACACCTTC.